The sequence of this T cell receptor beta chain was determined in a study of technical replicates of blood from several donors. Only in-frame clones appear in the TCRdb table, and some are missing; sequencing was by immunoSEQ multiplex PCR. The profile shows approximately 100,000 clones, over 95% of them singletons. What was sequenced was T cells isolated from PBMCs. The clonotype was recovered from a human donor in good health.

CDR3 sequence: CAWNRLLADTQYF. For the CDR3, the DNA is TGTGCCTGGAATCGACTGCTAGCTGATACGCAGTATTTT. The J gene is TRBJ2-3, the V gene TRBV30; a possible D gene is TRBD2 (5 bases). In germline, CDR1 is GTSNPN, CDR2 SVGIG (reference sequence). Trimming cost V 4 bases and J 6 bases, with 14 bases left between them. The CDR3 is 13 amino acids.